This T cell receptor (beta chain) was obtained from a study of blood T cell repertoires in COVID-19. Across the whole study: From T cells, B-cell-depleted T cells, or PBMCs came the material, which was cDNA or gDNA.

Only in-frame clones appear in the TCRdb table, and some are missing; sequencing was by immunoSEQ multiplex PCR. The sample includes about 400,000 clones, 85% to 90% seen only once; the top ten take about 1.7%. Participants were aged about 18 to 89 years from about two dozen US areas. Participants' reported clinical history set cohort assignment. Cohort 3 recovered donors had two negative PCRs, clearance, or symptom resolution. The CDR3 loop spans 14 amino acids. Germline CDR1 is LNHDA and CDR2 is SQIVND (reference sequence). V dropped 10 bases and J dropped 0 bases, with 16 bases sitting between them.

The TCR comes from a woman under 40 who had recovered from COVID-19. V is TRBV19 and J is TRBJ2-7; unclear D gene. Input material: PBMCs or T cells enriched from blood (not recorded which). CDR3 nucleotides: TGTGCCACCCTTTGGGCCCTACTCTCCTACGAGCAGTACTTC. Amino acid sequence: CATLWALLSYEQYF.